The next 17 T cell receptor beta chains were all read from a single sample in a study of vaccination and CD4 T cells after COVID-19. No antigen has been identified for these receptors. Treatment noted: approximately 9-day PBMC culture with coronavirus spike peptide pools or control peptides (ViraFEST assay). Researchers used the Oncomine TCR Beta short-read assay to sequence DNA from cultured CD4+ T cells. TCRdb passed the PCR reads through MiXCR, listing each CDR3 protein once. The repertoire holds about 3,400 distinct CDR3 sequences, with 16% as singletons. What was sequenced was CD4+ T cells from blood, cultured in vitro. The source of these receptors is a human donor who had recovered from COVID-19.

The chain links TRBV27 to TRBJ2-1; 8 bases agree with TRBD1. The CDR3 is made up of 17 amino acids. The trim removed 9 bases at V and 0 bases at J, leaving 13 bases unmatched. Germline CDR1 reads MNHEY; CDR2 reads SMNVEV (reference sequence). This CDR3 is CARETRTGSCSYNEQFF. Here the CDR3 DNA reads TGTGCCAGGGAAACCCGGACAGGGTCCTGCTCCTACAATGAGCAGTTCTTC.

This chain connects TRBV5-1 to TRBJ1-2; unclear D gene. Germline lookup yields CDR1 SGHRS and CDR2 YFSETQ. The CDR3 is 15 residues long. V lost 0 bases to trimming and J lost 4 bases, with 13 bases between them. The CDR3 sequence: CASSLDPPLPYGYTF. The CDR3 DNA follows: TGCGCCAGCAGCTTGGACCCTCCGCTACCCTATGGCTACACCTTC.

The CDR3 reads CSARDITSGGGYEQYF. CDR3 coding DNA: TGCAGTGCTAGAGATATAACTAGCGGGGGAGGCTACGAGCAGTACTTC. V and J are TRBV20-1 and TRBJ2-7, with 11 bases aligning to TRBD2. Trimming cost V 0 bases and J 3 bases; bases outside gene matches: 7. The CDR3 spans 16 residues. Per the germline V gene, CDR1 is DFQATT and CDR2 is SNEGSKA (reference sequence).

There are a few counts of this clonotype. V gene TRBV4-1 combines with J gene TRBJ2-7; 7 nucleotides align to TRBD1. This CDR3 is 14 amino acids long. The J segment lost 3 bases and the V segment lost 3 bases, leaving 5 bases of the junction unmatched. The germline V gene encodes CDR1 MGHRA and CDR2 YSYEKL. CDR3 in DNA: TGCGCCAGCAGCCACCCCGGGACAGACTACGAGCAGTACTTC. This gives the protein CASSHPGTDYEQYF.

This clonotype appeared a few times. Written as DNA, the CDR3 is TGTGCCAGTACTAGAGTCACGAACACCGGGGAGCTGTTTTTT. Translating gives CASTRVTNTGELFF. The chain combines TRBV19 with TRBJ2-2; the D is unclear. The CDR3 has 14 residues. CDR1 LNHDA and CDR2 SQIVND come from the germline V gene (reference sequence). V shed 7 bases and J shed 0 bases, with 9 bases lying between them.

This clonotype was seen more than once but under ten times. This chain joins TRBV20-1 and TRBJ2-1; D uncertain. Trimming removed 3 bases from V and 4 bases from J, with 13 bases in between. The CDR3 runs 14 residues. Germline V gives CDR1 DFQATT, CDR2 SNEGSKA (reference sequence). The CDR3 nucleotides read TGCAGTGCTAGTTTGTCTGCTGGGTACAATGAGCAGTTCTTC. Residues: CSASLSAGYNEQFF.

The sample holds a few counts of this clonotype. This chain uses TRBV20-1 with TRBJ2-3, with 15 bases identical to TRBD2. This CDR3 has 17 amino acids. The trim removed 5 bases at V and 4 bases at J, leaving 10 bases unmatched. Germline CDR1 DFQATT, CDR2 SNEGSKA (reference sequence). CDR3 nucleotides: TGCAGTGCTGCCGGGACTAGCGGGGGGACGCGGGCAGATACGCAGTATTTT. Translation: CSAAGTSGGTRADTQYF.

This clonotype has more than one count but fewer than ten. The chain carries TRBV12-3 or TRBV12-4 and TRBJ1-2; D gene uncertain. V was pared by 4 bases and J by 6 bases, with 21 bases between. This CDR3 is 16 amino acids long. CDR3 sequence: CASSSTGWAPGDGYTF. CDR3 nucleotides: TGTGCCAGCAGTTCTACCGGGTGGGCCCCAGGAGATGGCTACACCTTC.

This clonotype was detected a few times. The chain is built from TRBV20-1 and TRBJ1-1; TRBD1 agrees at 9 bases. CDR3 length: 15 residues. Germline V gene lookup returns CDR1 DFQATT and CDR2 SNEGSKA (reference sequence). Trimming took 5 bases from V and 3 from J; bases not matched to a gene: 10. CDR3 sequence: CSAPRTGVGDTEAFF. For the CDR3, the DNA is TGCAGTGCTCCTAGGACAGGGGTAGGGGACACTGAAGCTTTCTTT.

This clonotype is hyperexpanded (1% or more). The rearrangement joins TRBV20-1 to TRBJ2-1; unclear D gene. The CDR3 is 12 amino acids. Trimming cost V 4 bases and J 5 bases, with 9 bases left between them. Per germline, CDR1 DFQATT and CDR2 SNEGSKA (reference sequence). The chain's CDR3 is CSANGPNNEQFF. The CDR3 nucleotides read TGCAGTGCTAATGGGCCAAACAATGAGCAGTTCTTC.

V gene TRBV5-1 combines with J gene TRBJ1-1, with a tentative D call TRBD1 (5 bases). This CDR3 is built from 14 residues. In germline, CDR1 is SGHRS, CDR2 YFSETQ. V was pared by 0 bases and J by 4 bases, with 10 bases between. The CDR3 coding sequence is TGCGCCAGCAGCTTGGTCTCCGGGGGCACTGAAGCTTTCTTT. Amino acid sequence: CASSLVSGGTEAFF.

Comments on this clonotype: One junction end does not reproduce the germline sequence, and a read error may be involved. The chain has TRBV19 and TRBJ2-5, with TRBD1 as a possible D gene (5 bases). CDR1 is LNHDA and CDR2 is SQIVND in the germline V gene (reference sequence). CDR3 size: 14 residues. This CDR3 reads CVSSERQGSETQYF. In DNA, the CDR3 is TGTGTCAGTAGTGAGAGGCAGGGTTCAGAGACCCAGTACTTC.

This clonotype rates as medium-sized (0.01 to 0.1%). The chain recombines TRBV5-4 with TRBJ2-2; no clear D. CDR3 size: 14 residues. Germline lookup yields CDR1 SGHNT and CDR2 YYREEE (reference sequence). V lost 0 bases and J lost 3, with 6 bases in between. CDR3 sequence reads: CASSLEGYTGELFF. The CDR3 DNA reads TGTGCCAGCAGCTTGGAGGGTTACACCGGGGAGCTGTTTTTT.

Only a few counts were recorded for this clonotype. The chain joins TRBV29-1 to TRBJ2-2, with 7 nucleotides matching TRBD1. CDR1 is SQVTM, CDR2 ANQGSEA, per germline. V trimming: 5 bases; J trimming: 2 bases; junction bases outside the gene matches: 8. This CDR3 region has 15 residues. CDR3 sequence (DNA): TGCAGCGTTTCTCTAGGGGGCCTAAACACCGGGGAGCTGTTTTTT. Amino acids: CSVSLGGLNTGELFF.

V is TRBV30 and J is TRBJ1-2; TRBD1 matches at 7 bases. Looked up from germline, CDR1 is GTSNPN and CDR2 is SVGIG (reference sequence). With V trimmed by 0 bases and J by 4 bases, 8 bases remained unmatched. The CDR3 consists of 15 residues. The CDR3 is CAWSVPRDRTYGYTF. CDR3 DNA: TGTGCCTGGAGTGTTCCTCGGGACAGAACCTATGGCTACACCTTC.

This chain links TRBV6-1 with TRBJ1-1; maybe TRBD1 (5 bases). CDR1 and CDR2 (germline): MNHNS, SASEGT. CDR3 length equals 15 residues. V gave up 9 bases and J gave up 1 base, with 18 bases separating them. This chain's CDR3 is CASFPRGWKNTEAFF. The CDR3 region has the DNA TGTGCCAGTTTTCCAAGGGGATGGAAGAACACTGAAGCTTTCTTT.

By share, this clonotype counts as medium-sized. The V call is TRBV2, the J call TRBJ2-3, with TRBD1 identical over 7 bases. CDR3 size: 15 residues. From germline, CDR1 is SNHLY and CDR2 FYNNEI. Trimming cost V 7 bases and J 9 bases; bases outside gene matches: 16. CDR3: CASTSDGVVQGTQYF. The CDR3 DNA follows: TGTGCCAGCACCTCGGACGGTGTGGTACAGGGGACGCAGTATTTT.